A selection of T cell receptor beta chains follows, all from one sample in a study of prognosis after radiotherapy for stage I lung cancer. MiXCR, applied by TCRdb to the multiplex PCR reads, yields one record per CDR3 protein. The sample holds 8,500 or so distinct CDR3 sequences; 62% are singletons and the top ten take around 20%. Source: PBMCs, taken before or after stereotactic body radiation therapy (not recorded which). The receptors were gathered from a donor over 45 with non-small cell lung cancer. Each CDR3 is given with its conserved first and last residue.

v_gene	j_gene	CDR3aa
TRBV6-5	TRBJ1-1	CASIYQVGAFF
TRBV2	TRBJ2-7	CASSRQGRNTGELAYEQYF
TRBV6-2/TRBV6-3	TRBJ1-6	CASSRTDSPLHF
TRBV5-1	TRBJ1-4	CASSLGDRVDNEKLFF
TRBV11-2	TRBJ1-5	CASSQGQGVQPQHF
TRBV2	TRBJ2-7	CASTEQGNHEQYF
TRBV6-2/TRBV6-3	TRBJ1-1	CASRGGGVNTEAFF
TRBV6-4	TRBJ2-2	CASSDSALASGELFF
TRBV5-1	TRBJ2-1	CASSIQPSGSSYNEQFF
TRBV2	TRBJ1-2	CASSRDRVGHGYTF
TRBV5-1	TRBJ2-6	CASSLAGSTGANVLTF
TRBV6-2/TRBV6-3	TRBJ2-1	CASSYTWLAGENEQFF
TRBV6-5	TRBJ2-3	CASSYLGSTDTQYF
TRBV30	TRBJ1-1	CAWSPRTGTMNTEAFF
TRBV15	TRBJ1-6	CATSSTENSPLHF
TRBV6-9	TRBJ2-7	CASSYSGAQSEQYF
TRBV19	TRBJ2-7	CASSIQRDSEQYF
TRBV20-1	TRBJ2-1	CSARDFASGSYNEQFF
TRBV11-2	TRBJ2-7	CASTITGGEQYF
TRBV7-2	TRBJ2-7	CASSDGRLGHEQYF
TRBV6-1	TRBJ2-3	CASSEKFLRDTQYF
TRBV11-2	TRBJ1-6	CASSLEGQGSSPLHF
TRBV5-1	TRBJ2-6	CASSLGASVSSGANVLTF
TRBV6-5	TRBJ2-7	CASSYTFTFSEQYF
TRBV15	TRBJ2-2	CSTITRRAGELFF
TRBV20-1	TRBJ2-2	CSAISANTGELFF
TRBV19	TRBJ2-5	CASSDRGGYETQYF
TRBV28	TRBJ1-6	CASSPLGQGNSPLHF
TRBV24-1	TRBJ1-1	CATSEKGWPKGVVTEAFF
TRBV2	TRBJ2-5	CASTGQGGETQYF
TRBV10-3	TRBJ2-7	CAIMTESYEQYF
TRBV5-1	TRBJ2-2	CASSFGVSSTGELFF
TRBV7-3	TRBJ2-3	CASSLTRPDTHYF
TRBV25-1	TRBJ1-2	CASSDPRGANYGYTF
TRBV28	TRBJ1-2	CASISGQGAGGYTF
TRBV12-3/TRBV12-4	TRBJ2-3	CASSSPPDTQYF
TRBV6-1	TRBJ1-4	CASSEDRVDEKLFF
TRBV6-1	TRBJ1-5	CASSRYNSNQPQNF
TRBV20-1	TRBJ1-2	CSALPGQGGNYGYTF
TRBV20-1	TRBJ2-1	CSDPPPGWEGIYEQFF
TRBV11-2	TRBJ1-3	CASSPLRGENTLYF
TRBV7-3	TRBJ2-3	CASSASSWMSTGTQYF
TRBV27	TRBJ1-2	CASSREGVFGCYTF
TRBV29-1	TRBJ2-7	CSALGTTEQYF
TRBV2	TRBJ2-7	CASSEAWGEYYEQYF
TRBV13	TRBJ2-7	CASSQGSYEQYF
TRBV16	TRBJ1-1	CASSPSVTGVTEAFF
TRBV6-2/TRBV6-3	TRBJ1-2	CASGGRGNPSGGYTF
TRBV11-2	TRBJ1-1	CASSSGQGFVTEAFF
TRBV19	TRBJ2-7	CASSIIPGTSGSPKYF